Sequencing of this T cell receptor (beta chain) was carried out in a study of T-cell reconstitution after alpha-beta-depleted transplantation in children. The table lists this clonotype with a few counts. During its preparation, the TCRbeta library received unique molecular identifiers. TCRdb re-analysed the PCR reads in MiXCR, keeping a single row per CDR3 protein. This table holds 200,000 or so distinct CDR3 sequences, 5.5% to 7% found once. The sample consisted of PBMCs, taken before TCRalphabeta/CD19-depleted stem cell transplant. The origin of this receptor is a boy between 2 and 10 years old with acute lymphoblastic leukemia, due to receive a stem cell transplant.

The CDR3 bases are TGTGCCAGCAGCCCTGAGGCAGGGGGTCTCATCGGTTCACCCCTCCACTTT. Protein sequence: CASSPEAGGLIGSPLHF. The chain recombines TRBV7-9 with TRBJ1-6; 7 bases are shared with TRBD1. CDR1 and CDR2 (germline): SEHNR, FQNEAQ (reference sequence). V shed 5 bases and J 9 bases; nucleotides not matched to a gene: 16. This CDR3 has 17 residues.